These T cell receptor beta chains were read from a single sample in a study of cytomegalovirus exposure and HLA in healthy donors. Libraries were prepared by immunoSEQ multiplex PCR; TCRdb keeps only in-frame clonotypes and omits some of them. The sample yields some 190,000 clones, more than 80% seen once. Specimen: PBMCs. The receptors derive from a male donor in good health and CMV-seronegative. Each CDR3 is given with its conserved first and last residue. The order of the fields is D gene, J gene, V gene, clone size, CDR3 protein, CDR3 DNA. The D gene is left open where the match is weak. Rows may omit the clone size; those that give it use once, few, many or a size class.

TRBD1,TRBJ1-2,TRBV6-5,-,CASSRQGSSSYGYTF,TGTGCCAGCAGTAGACAGGGGAGCAGTAGCTATGGCTACACCTTC
-,TRBJ1-1,TRBV18,-,CASSPSSRGMGETEAFF,TGTGCCAGCTCACCTTCCTCCCGGGGGATGGGAGAAACTGAAGCTTTCTTT
-,TRBJ2-2,TRBV28,-,CASTLGGSGELFF,TGTGCCAGCACCCTTGGGGGGTCCGGGGAGCTGTTTTTT
TRBD2,TRBJ2-2,TRBV5-1,-,CASSLQLAGNTGELFF,TGCGCCAGCAGCTTGCAACTAGCGGGGAACACCGGGGAGCTGTTTTTT
TRBD2,TRBJ2-1,TRBV28,-,CASSAGGGTYNEQFF,TGTGCCAGCAGTGCGGGAGGGGGGACCTACAATGAGCAGTTCTTC
-,TRBJ1-1,TRBV11-2,-,CASSSPRGRGTEAFF,TGTGCCAGCAGCTCACCCCGGGGCCGGGGGACTGAAGCTTTCTTT
-,TRBJ2-2,TRBV4-3,-,CASSQVGGVHTGELFF,TGCGCCAGCAGCCAAGTCGGCGGGGTCCACACCGGGGAGCTGTTTTTT
TRBD1,TRBJ1-2,TRBV19,-,CASSADRGGYGYTF,TGTGCCAGTAGTGCGGACAGGGGCGGCTATGGCTACACCTTC
TRBD1,TRBJ2-5,TRBV18,-,CASSPPIGQGVLETQYF,TGTGCCAGCTCACCGCCTATTGGACAGGGAGTATTAGAGACCCAGTACTTC
TRBD1,TRBJ2-3,TRBV7-3,few,CASSYGQGADTQYF,TGTGCCAGCAGCTACGGACAGGGGGCAGATACGCAGTATTTT
TRBD1,TRBJ2-5,TRBV19,-,CASSTGGLIQQETQYF,TGTGCCAGTAGTACAGGGGGCCTGATCCAACAAGAGACCCAGTACTTC
-,TRBJ2-7,TRBV7-2,-,CASSLGGSSSYEQYF,TGTGCCAGCAGCTTAGGGGGCTCAAGCTCCTACGAGCAGTACTTC
TRBD2,TRBJ2-3,TRBV18,-,CASSPLAGGSTDTQYF,TGTGCCAGCTCACCACTAGCGGGAGGCAGCACAGATACGCAGTATTTT
-,TRBJ1-6,TRBV19,-,CASSPRGLSSPLHF,TGTGCCAGTAGCCCCCGTGGGCTAAGTTCACCCCTCCACTTT
TRBD1,TRBJ1-2,TRBV6-1,-,CASTEQGRSYGYTF,TGTGCCAGCACCGAACAGGGGCGCAGCTATGGCTACACCTTC
-,TRBJ1-5,TRBV6-1,-,CASSEPGQFNQPQHF,TGTGCCAGCAGTGAACCCGGACAGTTTAATCAGCCCCAGCATTTT